This record covers a single T cell receptor beta chain. What it binds is not known. V was clipped by 0 bases and J by 7 bases; unmatched bases: 6. Germline-derived CDR1 and CDR2 are SGHNT and YENEEA. CDR3 length: 16 amino acids. The data belong to a study of shared clonotypes between healthy human individuals. Measured with immunoSEQ multiplex PCR; TCRdb has only the in-frame clones, and not every one. The sample carries about a million clones, around 77% recorded once. Study results and limitations: Generally, estimated richness proved larger in naive subsets than it did in memory subsets. Enrolling few donors narrowed the genetic and exposure-history diversity that was represented.

This clonotype was obtained from a man between 18 and 29 years old in good health. Some clones in this sample may be carry-over from other donors' samples. The sample consisted of memory CD4+ T cells from PBMCs. Subset in this sample: CD45RA-negative fraction. J is TRBJ2-1 and V is TRBV11-3; 10 positions agree with TRBD2. Written as DNA, the CDR3 is TGTGCCAGCAGCTTAGAGTTTCTAGCGGGAGCAAATGAGCAGTTCTTC. Its translation: CASSLEFLAGANEQFF.